What follows are 21 T cell receptor beta chains derived from one specimen sequenced in a study of blood T cell repertoires in COVID-19. TCRdb's table, derived via immunoSEQ multiplex PCR, lists solely in-frame clones and lacks some. The table includes about 140,000 clones, around 90% detected once. The material sequenced was peripheral blood. The receptors stem from a woman aged 80 or over with acute or convalescent COVID-19.

As concerns this clone: Other DNA sequences in the sample encode the same CDR3. The V call is TRBV6-5, the J call TRBJ2-7; TRBD1 matches at 8 bases. The CDR3 contains 15 residues. With V trimmed by 0 bases and J by 3 bases, 4 bases remained unmatched. The germline V gene has CDR1 MNHEY and CDR2 SVGAGI. For the CDR3, the DNA is TGTGCCAGCAGTTACTCATCCAGGGGGCTCTACGAGCAGTACTTC. Protein: CASSYSSRGLYEQYF.

This clone was seen once. The chain combines TRBV10-1 with TRBJ1-1; 7 bases map to TRBD1. This CDR3 has 16 amino acids. Trimming cost V 0 bases and J 4 bases; bases outside gene matches: 8. The germline V gene encodes CDR1 WNHNN and CDR2 SYGVQD (reference sequence). The DNA for the CDR3 is TGCGCCAGCAGTGAGTCAACAGGGGCCACGGGCACTGAAGCTTTCTTT. Translated, it gives CASSESTGATGTEAFF.

The CDR3 region has the DNA TGCGCCAGCAGCTTGGCTGGGAGGGAGGGCACTGAAGCTTTCTTT. This gives the protein CASSLAGREGTEAFF. The chain employs TRBV5-1 and TRBJ1-1, with D unresolved. The germline V and J ends were trimmed by 0 bases and 4 bases, with 13 bases remaining between them. CDR3 length: 15 residues. Germline CDR1 and CDR2: SGHRS and YFSETQ.

V gene TRBV9 combines with J gene TRBJ2-3; TRBD2 matches 10 bases. V shed 1 base and J 1 base; nucleotides not matched to a gene: 9. CDR3 length equals 18 residues. Germline CDR1 and CDR2: SGDLS and YYNGEE. The CDR3: CASSVRSGGDLGTDTQYF. CDR3 in DNA: TGTGCCAGCAGCGTAAGGAGCGGGGGGGACCTCGGCACAGATACGCAGTATTTT. Looking up the rest from reference TRBV9 and TRBJ2-3 gives the full variable domain: DSGVTQTPKHLITATGQRVTLRCSPRSGDLSVYWYQQSLDQGLQFLIQYYNGEERAKGNILERFSAQQFPDLHSELNLSSLELGDSALYFCASSVRSGGDLGTDTQYFGPGTRLTVL.

A note on this clone: Other nucleotide sequences in the sample specify the same CDR3. The chain has TRBV29-1 and TRBJ1-1; D is possibly TRBD1 (5 bases). Between the trimmed V and J ends, which lost 4 bases and 0 bases, there was a span of 9 bases. The CDR3 totals 13 residues. In germline, CDR1 is SQVTM, CDR2 ANQGSEA. The CDR3: CSVGQGLNTEAFF. The DNA of the CDR3 is TGCAGCGTTGGCCAGGGCTTGAACACTGAAGCTTTCTTT. The entire variable domain, with the rest obtained from reference TRBV29-1 and TRBJ1-1, is as follows: SAVISQKPSRDICQRGTSLTIQCQVDSQVTMMFWYRQQPGQSLTLIATANQGSEATYESGFVIDKFPISRPNLTFSTLTVSNMSPEDSSIYLCSVGQGLNTEAFFGQGTRLTVV.

V and J are TRBV10-3 and TRBJ1-4; D call uncertain. CDR3 length: 15 residues. Germline V gene data show CDR1 as ENHRY and CDR2 as SYGVKD. Trimming took 0 bases from V and 5 from J, leaving 10 bases between them. The CDR3 reads CAISESKGRNEKLFF. CDR3 in DNA: TGTGCCATCAGTGAGTCCAAAGGCAGGAATGAAAAACTGTTTTTT.

The gene calls are TRBV2 and TRBJ1-2, with a possible D match to TRBD1 (5 bases). V lost 1 base and J lost 4, with 16 bases in between. Germline V gives CDR1 SNHLY, CDR2 FYNNEI. This CDR3 contains 16 residues. The CDR3 loop reads CASSEGRGASSYGYTF. The DNA of the CDR3 is TGTGCCAGCAGTGAAGGGAGGGGCGCAAGTAGCTATGGCTACACCTTC.

Written as DNA, the CDR3 is TGTGCCAGCTCACCAACCCTCAGGGAGGATCAGCCCCAGCATTTT. It codes for CASSPTLREDQPQHF. V is TRBV18 and J is TRBJ1-5; a weak D match, TRBD1 (5 bases). Germline V gene data show CDR1 as KGHSH and CDR2 as LQKENI. V was shortened by 2 bases and J by 5 bases, with 13 bases between the two germline ends. The CDR3 spans 15 residues.

CDR3 residues: CASKATGDRNEQFF. The CDR3 DNA sequence: TGTGCCAGCAAGGCGACGGGGGACCGCAATGAGCAGTTCTTC. V gene TRBV6-1 combines with J gene TRBJ2-1; possible D gene TRBD2, 6 bases. Germline V CDR1 and CDR2: MNHNS, SASEGT. The length of the CDR3 is 14 residues. V lost 7 bases and J lost 6, with 16 bases in between.

CDR3 DNA sequence: TGTGCCATCGAGGCAGGGTCCTACAATGAGCAGTTCTTC. Its protein is CAIEAGSYNEQFF. This chain links TRBV10-3 with TRBJ2-1; D possibly corresponds to TRBD1 (5 bases). This CDR3 has 13 residues. CDR1 and CDR2 (germline): ENHRY, SYGVKD. V was pared by 8 bases and J by 1 base, with 9 bases between.

The chain couples TRBV5-6 to TRBJ1-5; possibly TRBD1 for D (6 bases). This CDR3 region has 16 residues. Germline lookup yields CDR1 SGHDT and CDR2 YYEEEE. V was trimmed by 4 bases and J by 5 bases, leaving 19 bases between them. This chain's CDR3 is CASSLQGVGRDQPQHF. The CDR3 DNA follows: TGTGCCAGCAGCCTACAGGGAGTAGGACGCGATCAGCCCCAGCATTTT. The entire variable domain, with the rest obtained from reference TRBV5-6 and TRBJ1-5, is as follows: DAGVTQSPTHLIKTRGQQVTLRCSPKSGHDTVSWYQQALGQGPQFIFQYYEEEERQRGNFPDRFSGHQFPNYSSELNVNALLLGDSALYLCASSLQGVGRDQPQHFGDGTRLSIL.

The rearrangement uses TRBV6-5 and TRBJ1-3; D gene uncertain. V lost 6 bases and J lost 2, with 5 bases in between. CDR1 and CDR2 from the germline V gene are MNHEY and SVGAGI. The CDR3 extends over 12 amino acids. The CDR3 coding sequence is TGTGCCAGCAGCGAGACTGGAAACACCATATATTTT. Translated: CASSETGNTIYF.

This chain links TRBV28 with TRBJ2-5; no firm D call. The CDR3 covers 12 residues. V lost 3 bases to trimming and J lost 5 bases, with 7 bases between them. Germline V gene data show CDR1 as MDHEN and CDR2 as SYDVKM. CDR3 sequence: CASSLQRETQYF. CDR3 nucleotides: TGTGCCAGCAGTTTGCAACGGGAGACCCAGTACTTC.

The rearrangement links TRBV3-1 (or the pseudogene TRBV3-2) to TRBJ1-2; D might be TRBD1 (6 bases). The CDR3 covers 12 residues. Germline loops: CDR1 LGHDT, CDR2 YNNKEL (reference sequence). V lost 4 bases to trimming and J lost 10 bases, with 13 bases between them. The DNA for the CDR3 is TGTGCCAGCAGCCGCGACAGGTTACACTACACCTTC. Translated, it gives CASSRDRLHYTF.

The rearrangement uses TRBV11-2 and TRBJ2-3, with 8 bases matching TRBD1. Germline assignment: CDR1 SGHAT and CDR2 FQNNGV. V shed 5 bases and J 1 base; nucleotides not matched to a gene: 5. CDR3 size: 15 residues. CDR3 loop: CASSKTGDRTDTQYF. The CDR3 DNA reads as TGTGCCAGCAGCAAGACAGGGGATCGCACAGATACGCAGTATTTT.

The genes are TRBV6-5 and TRBJ2-2, with D perhaps matching TRBD2 (6 bases). The V end was cut by 2 bases, the J end by 7 bases, with 14 bases between. This CDR3 has 15 amino acids. Germline-derived CDR1 and CDR2 are MNHEY and SVGAGI. The CDR3 sequence: CASSYRGREVGELFF. CDR3 bases: TGTGCCAGCAGTTACCGTGGCAGGGAGGTCGGGGAGCTGTTTTTT.

This chain connects TRBV4-1 to TRBJ2-1, with D unresolved. Germline values: CDR1 MGHRA, CDR2 YSYEKL. CDR3 size: 13 residues. The germline V and J ends were trimmed by 7 bases and 8 bases, with 15 bases remaining between them. The CDR3 region has the DNA TGCGCCAGCACACGGAGCTTCGACGATGAGCAGTTCTTC. It specifies CASTRSFDDEQFF.

The chain carries TRBV18 and TRBJ1-5; tentative D call: TRBD1 (6 bases). The CDR3 is made up of 14 amino acids. V lost 5 bases and J 3 bases, leaving 11 bases between the germline ends. The V gene's germline CDR1 is KGHSH and CDR2 LQKENI. In DNA form, the CDR3 reads TGTGCCAGCTCAACCGGACAGCCCAATCAGCCCCAGCATTTT. It codes for CASSTGQPNQPQHF.

This sequence joins TRBV19 and TRBJ1-1; D may be TRBD1 (5 bases). V was trimmed by 3 bases and J by 6 bases, leaving 8 bases between them. The CDR3 length is 12 residues. Germline lookup yields CDR1 LNHDA and CDR2 SQIVND (reference sequence). CDR3 coding DNA: TGTGCCAGTAGTATGGAGGGGCCTGAAGCTTTCTTT. Its translation: CASSMEGPEAFF.

V usage is TRBV2 and J usage is TRBJ1-1, with unresolved D. The germline CDR1 and CDR2 sequences are SNHLY and FYNNEI. The CDR3 is 10 residues long. Trimming left V 3 bases short and J 7 bases short, with 3 bases between. CDR3 nucleotides: TGTGCCAGCAGTGATATTGAAGCTTTCTTT. Translated, it gives CASSDIEAFF.

This chain connects TRBV19 to TRBJ1-2, with a possible D match to TRBD1 (6 bases). The CDR3 spans 15 residues. V was cut by 4 bases and J by 4 bases, with 16 bases left in between. Germline CDR1 and CDR2: LNHDA and SQIVND (reference sequence). The CDR3 loop reads CASSTDSRGAYGYTF. CDR3 DNA: TGTGCCAGTAGTACGGACAGCAGAGGGGCCTATGGCTACACCTTC.